The 30 T cell receptor beta chains reported below all come from one sample, sequenced in a study of shared clonotypes between healthy human individuals. The table came from immunoSEQ multiplex PCR; TCRdb's copy has only in-frame clones and leaves some out. Of about half a million clones listed, roughly three quarters are singletons. The sample consisted of PBMCs. These receptor sequences come from a woman in her thirties or forties in good health. Some clones in this sample may be carry-over from other donors' samples.

The rearrangement joins TRBV5-1 to TRBJ1-1; D ambiguous. This CDR3 is 13 amino acids long. The germline V and J ends were trimmed by 1 base and 7 bases, with 11 bases remaining between them. Germline CDR1 is SGHRS and CDR2 is YFSETQ. The CDR3 here is CASSLSADVEAFF. In DNA form, the CDR3 reads TGCGCCAGCAGCTTGTCGGCGGACGTTGAAGCTTTCTTT.

Turning to this clone: This is likely an artifact of a read error, given a far larger clone one base away. This specimen includes other DNA sequences encoding the same CDR3. This chain connects TRBV7-9 to TRBJ2-7, with D unclear. V shed 1 base and J shed 5 bases, with 3 bases lying between them. The germline V gene has CDR1 SEHNR and CDR2 FQNEAQ (reference sequence). The CDR3 totals 11 residues. CDR3 sequence reads: CASSLVDEQYF. The CDR3 DNA follows: TGTGCCAGCAGCTTAGTGGACGAGCAGTACTTC.

The chain combines TRBV30 with TRBJ2-7; TRBD2 agrees at 7 bases. V trimming: 4 bases; J trimming: 6 bases; junction bases outside the gene matches: 6. In germline, CDR1 is GTSNPN, CDR2 SVGIG (reference sequence). CDR3 size: 12 residues. In DNA, the CDR3 is TGTGCCTGGAAATGGGGGGGTCTCGAGCAGTACTTC. It codes for CAWKWGGLEQYF.

Concerning this clone itself: The likely explanation is a read error, given a far larger clone one base away. J is TRBJ1-1 and V is TRBV30, with no clear D. CDR3 size: 14 residues. CDR1 and CDR2 (germline): GTSNPN, SVGIG (reference sequence). The DNA of the CDR3 is TGTGACTGGAGTGTGAGAGGGATAAACACTGAAGCTTTCTTT. This sequence encodes CDWSVRGINTEAFF.

This rearrangement joins TRBV7-2 to TRBJ2-7; D is undetermined. Germline CDR1 is SGHTA and CDR2 is FQGNSA. This CDR3 is 14 amino acids long. V lost 2 bases and J 2 bases, leaving 10 bases between the germline ends. The CDR3 nucleotides read TGTGCCAGCAGCTTAAATCACGGTCCCTACGAGCAGTACTTC. Translating it yields CASSLNHGPYEQYF.

There are a few counts of this clone. This chain links TRBV30 with TRBJ1-1; a possible D gene is TRBD1 (6 bases). The CDR3 has 13 residues. Germline CDR1 GTSNPN, CDR2 SVGIG (reference sequence). The V and J ends lost 1 base and 4 bases respectively, with 10 bases between them. In DNA, the CDR3 is TGTGCCTGGAGTGAGGGGGTTGGCACTGAAGCTTTCTTT. Translated: CAWSEGVGTEAFF.

About this clone: A read error likely explains this, since a far larger clone differs by one base. Since the CDR3 does not end with the conserved phenylalanine or tryptophan, this likely comes from a read error. The rearrangement uses TRBV30 and TRBJ1-6; unclear D gene. The V gene's germline CDR1 is GTSNPN and CDR2 SVGIG (reference sequence). This CDR3 has 13 amino acids. Trimming took off 5 bases at V and 0 bases at J, with 5 bases between the two ends. CDR3 nucleotides: TGTGCCTGGCTAAGCTCCTATAATTCACCCCTCCACTCT. This encodes CAWLSSYNSPLHS.

This rearrangement joins TRBV18 to TRBJ2-3; TRBD2 matches at 14 bases. CDR3 length equals 16 residues. J was trimmed by 4 bases and V by 5 bases; bases with no gene match: 5. From germline, CDR1 is KGHSH and CDR2 LQKENI. CDR3 DNA: TGTGCCAGCTCATCCTGGACTAGCGGGAGGCCAGATACGCAGTATTTT. As protein: CASSSWTSGRPDTQYF.

The CDR3 spells CASSKCGRWDNEQFF. CDR3 DNA: TGTGCCAGCAGCAAGTGCGGGAGGTGGGACAATGAGCAGTTCTTC. This chain connects TRBV21-1 to TRBJ2-1; the D call TRBD2 from the table was never checked on the DNA. TRBV21-1 has pseudogene status. CDR3 length: 15 amino acids.

The rearrangement links TRBV27 to TRBJ1-3, with 8 bases aligning to TRBD2. TRBJ2-2 explains the end of the DNA better; the J call may be wrong. The length of the CDR3 is 18 residues. Germline CDR1 MNHEY, CDR2 SMNVEV (reference sequence). CDR3 bases: TGTGCCAGCAGGGGGGTGGCTAGCGGGTTGGGAAACACCGGGGAGCTGTTTTTT. This encodes CASRGVASGLGNTGELFF.

This chain links TRBV7-9 with TRBJ1-2; TRBD1 might be the D (5 bases). This CDR3 comprises 13 residues. Germline V gene sequence: CDR1 SEHNR, CDR2 FQNEAQ (reference sequence). Between the trimmed V and J ends, which lost 7 bases and 7 bases, there was a span of 16 bases. CDR3 residues: CASTGTRASGYTF. In nucleotides, the CDR3 is TGTGCCAGCACCGGGACGCGGGCATCTGGCTACACCTTC.

V and J are TRBV27 and TRBJ2-1; weak D call: TRBD1 (6 bases). This CDR3 spans 19 amino acids. Trimming cost V 3 bases and J 3 bases, with 24 bases left between them. Germline CDR1 MNHEY, CDR2 SMNVEV (reference sequence). The CDR3 loop reads CASSFPHQTGTSVYNEQFF. CDR3 nucleotides: TGTGCCAGCAGTTTCCCCCATCAGACCGGGACATCAGTCTACAATGAGCAGTTCTTC.

This chain joins TRBV28 and TRBJ1-2, with TRBD1 as a possible D gene (5 bases). Deletions cut 4 bases from V and 3 bases from J, with 9 bases between. Per germline, CDR1 MDHEN and CDR2 SYDVKM. The CDR3 is 13 residues long. In DNA form, the CDR3 reads TGTGCCAGCAGTTCGGGGGTGGACTATGGCTACACCTTC. Amino acids: CASSSGVDYGYTF.

J is TRBJ2-7 and V is TRBV28, with TRBD2 as a possible D gene (7 bases). This CDR3 is 16 amino acids long. The V and J ends lost 6 bases and 1 base respectively, with 19 bases between them. Germline values: CDR1 MDHEN, CDR2 SYDVKM. CDR3 sequence: CASSPKGRGGSYEQYF. The CDR3, as DNA: TGTGCCAGCAGCCCTAAGGGCAGGGGAGGGTCCTACGAGCAGTACTTC.

On this clone itself: A much larger clone differs by one base, so this may be a read error. This specimen includes other DNA sequences encoding the same CDR3. This sequence joins TRBV30 and TRBJ1-3; a possible D gene is TRBD1 (5 bases). This CDR3 has 13 residues. Germline CDR1 is GTSNPN and CDR2 is SVGIG (reference sequence). Trimming removed 3 bases at V and 2 bases at J, with 8 bases between. The CDR3 spells CAWSTGAGNTIYF. The CDR3 nucleotides are TGTGCCTGGAGCACGGGGGCTGGAAACACCATATATTTT.

About this clone: This clone may be a read error of a much larger clone one base away. This chain connects TRBV5-1 to TRBJ2-1; 12 bases align to TRBD2. Germline V gene data show CDR1 as SGHRS and CDR2 as YFSETQ. V was pared by 4 bases and J by 6 bases, with 2 bases of the junction left unmatched. This CDR3 contains 14 residues. The CDR3 DNA is TGCGCCAGCAGCCCTAGCGGGAGGGCCAATGAGCAGTTCTTC. Protein: CASSPSGRANEQFF.

To note about this clone: An end of the junction differs from the germline gene, which may be a read error. The V call is TRBV29-1, the J call TRBJ1-1, with 7 bases matching TRBD1. Germline CDR1 reads SQVTM; CDR2 reads ANQGSEA. The CDR3 consists of 14 residues. The CDR3 sequence is CCVEVTEGAGEAFF. CDR3 in DNA: TGCTGCGTTGAGGTAACAGAGGGGGCTGGGGAAGCTTTCTTT.

Turning to this clone: A far larger clone is just one base off, so this is likely a read error. The chain employs TRBV7-2 and TRBJ2-7; 10 bases are a match to TRBD1. Germline V gene data show CDR1 as SGHTA and CDR2 as FQGNSA. The length of the CDR3 is 14 residues. The CDR3 bases are TGTGCCAGCAGCATTCTGACAGGGGGCTACGAGCGGTACTTC. Protein: CASSILTGGYERYF.

The V gene is TRBV11-2, the J gene TRBJ2-7; 9 nucleotides agree with TRBD2. The CDR3 covers 13 residues. Germline V gene lookup returns CDR1 SGHAT and CDR2 FQNNGV. J gave up 7 bases and V 1 base, and 2 bases lay outside the gene matches. The CDR3, as DNA: TGTGCCAGCAGCTTAGTTCTAGCGGGAGAGCAGTACTTC. Protein sequence: CASSLVLAGEQYF.

The chain uses TRBV6-7 and TRBJ2-7, with D possibly matching TRBD2 (6 bases). TRBV6-7 belongs to the ORF category, with a function that is uncertain. The germline V and J ends were trimmed by 10 bases and 0 bases, with 19 bases remaining between them. This CDR3 is 15 amino acids long. The CDR3 coding sequence is TGTGCCAACCTGGGGGGAAAGGCGTCCTCCTACGAGCAGTACTTC. This encodes CANLGGKASSYEQYF.

The V and J genes are TRBV5-1 and TRBJ1-1, with D possibly matching TRBD1 (6 bases). Germline V gene data show CDR1 as SGHRS and CDR2 as YFSETQ. The length of the CDR3 is 14 residues. The germline V and J ends were trimmed by 0 bases and 6 bases, with 12 bases remaining between them. DNA of the CDR3: TGCGCCAGCAGCTTGGTGCAGGGGAAGGCTGAAGCTTTCTTT. This codes for CASSLVQGKAEAFF.

This chain links TRBV4-3 with TRBJ1-4; TRBD1 matches at 8 bases. The ends lost 0 bases at V and 4 bases at J; junction bases unmatched: 7. Germline CDR1 and CDR2: LGHNA and YSLEER. There are 17 residues in the CDR3. CDR3 sequence: CASSQDLPGTGNEKLFF. In DNA, the CDR3 is TGCGCCAGCAGCCAAGATTTGCCCGGGACAGGTAATGAAAAACTGTTTTTT.

This clone was picked up many times. The same CDR3 is also encoded by other DNA sequences in this sample. The chain couples TRBV29-1 to TRBJ2-3; no reliable D call. The CDR3 covers 15 residues. CDR1 SQVTM and CDR2 ANQGSEA come from the germline V gene. With 1 base removed from V and 1 base from J, the gap between germline ends came to 12 bases. CDR3 amino acids: CSVEGARGGTDTQYF. The CDR3 DNA reads as TGCAGCGTTGAAGGGGCCCGAGGCGGCACAGATACGCAGTATTTT.

This chain links TRBV7-2 with TRBJ2-7, with 8 bases aligning to TRBD2. The CDR3 has 15 residues. Per germline, CDR1 SGHTA and CDR2 FQGNSA. Trimming cost V 2 bases and J 5 bases; bases outside gene matches: 8. In DNA form, the CDR3 reads TGTGCCAGCAGCTTATTAGCGGGAACCGCCCACGAGCAGTACTTC. Translated, it gives CASSLLAGTAHEQYF. The variable domain in full, with the rest retrieved from reference TRBV7-2 and TRBJ2-7, is GAGVSQSPSNKVTEKGKDVELRCDPISGHTALYWYRQSLGQGLEFLIYFQGNSAPDKSGLPSDRFSAERTGGSVSTLTIQRTQQEDSAVYLCASSLLAGTAHEQYFGPGTRLTVT.

This clone was seen at least ten times. The sample carries other DNA sequences with the same CDR3. The V and J genes are TRBV5-1 and TRBJ1-4, with D possibly matching TRBD1 (5 bases). CDR1 and CDR2 (germline): SGHRS, YFSETQ. V was pared by 0 bases and J by 4 bases, with 13 bases between. The CDR3 runs to 16 residues. This CDR3 reads CASSLGAQGGNEKLFF. Here the CDR3 DNA reads TGCGCCAGCAGCTTGGGAGCCCAGGGAGGTAATGAAAAACTGTTTTTT.

The chain has TRBV19 and TRBJ1-5; no reliable D call. The germline V gene encodes CDR1 LNHDA and CDR2 SQIVND (reference sequence). V was cut by 3 bases and J by 6 bases, with 18 bases left in between. The CDR3 runs 16 residues. The CDR3 spells CASSIGNAGIVQPQHF. Here the CDR3 DNA reads TGTGCCAGTAGTATCGGTAATGCGGGGATCGTTCAGCCCCAGCATTTT. Variable domain in full (rest from reference TRBV19 and TRBJ1-5): DGGITQSPKYLFRKEGQNVTLSCEQNLNHDAMYWYRQDPGQGLRLIYYSQIVNDFQKGDIAEGYSVSREKKESFPLTVTSAQKNPTAFYLCASSIGNAGIVQPQHFGDGTRLSIL.

The rearrangement joins TRBV5-1 to TRBJ2-6, with 10 bases aligning to TRBD1. This CDR3 region has 19 residues. Per the germline V gene, CDR1 is SGHRS and CDR2 is YFSETQ. V gave up 0 bases and J gave up 0 bases; unmatched junction bases: 6. The CDR3: CASSLARDRGSSGANVLTF. The CDR3 region has the DNA TGCGCCAGCAGCTTGGCCCGGGACAGGGGAAGCTCTGGGGCCAACGTCCTGACTTTC. Supplemented by reference TRBV5-1 and TRBJ2-6, the full variable domain reads KAGVTQTPRYLIKTRGQQVTLSCSPISGHRSVSWYQQTPGQGLQFLFEYFSETQRNKGNFPGRFSGRQFSNSRSEMNVSTLELGDSALYLCASSLARDRGSSGANVLTFGAGSRLTVL.

The chain couples TRBV27 to TRBJ1-4; D unclear. Germline V lookup: CDR1 MNHEY, CDR2 SMNVEV (reference sequence). The CDR3 runs to 19 residues. Trimming removed 6 bases at V and 5 bases at J, with 28 bases between. Written as DNA, the CDR3 is TGTGCCAGCAGCCAATTTGCCCGGCCACATGGAGAAGAAAATGAAAAACTGTTTTTT. Its protein is CASSQFARPHGEENEKLFF.

CDR3 region: CASSPIRTGPDYGYTF. The CDR3, as DNA: TGTGCCAGCAGTCCCATCCGGACAGGGCCCGACTATGGCTACACCTTC. The V and J genes are TRBV28 and TRBJ1-2; TRBD1 agrees at 8 bases. The V gene's germline CDR1 is MDHEN and CDR2 SYDVKM. J lost 3 bases, V lost 5 bases, and 11 bases had no gene match. This CDR3 contains 16 residues.

The rearrangement links TRBV4-1 to TRBJ2-1; 12 positions agree with TRBD2. Germline CDR1 is MGHRA and CDR2 is YSYEKL. After removal of 0 bases from V and 7 bases from J, the junction contained 4 bases not matched to a gene. The length of the CDR3 is 16 residues. CDR3 DNA sequence: TGCGCCAGCAGCCAAGAACTAGCGGGAGGATGGAATGAGCAGTTCTTC. Protein product: CASSQELAGGWNEQFF.